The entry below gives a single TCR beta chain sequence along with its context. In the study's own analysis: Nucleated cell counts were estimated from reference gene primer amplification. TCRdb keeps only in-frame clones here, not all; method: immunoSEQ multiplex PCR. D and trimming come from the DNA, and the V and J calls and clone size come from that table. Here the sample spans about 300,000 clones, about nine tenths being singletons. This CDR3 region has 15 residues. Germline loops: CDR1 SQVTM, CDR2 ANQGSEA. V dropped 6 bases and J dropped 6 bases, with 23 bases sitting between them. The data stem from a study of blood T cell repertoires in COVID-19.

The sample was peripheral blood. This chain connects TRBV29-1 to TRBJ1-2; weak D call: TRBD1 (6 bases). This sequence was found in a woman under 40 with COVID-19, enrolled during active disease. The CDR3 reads CSVERTGLSPNGYTF. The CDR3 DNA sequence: TGCAGCGTGGAAAGAACAGGGCTTTCACCCAATGGCTACACCTTC. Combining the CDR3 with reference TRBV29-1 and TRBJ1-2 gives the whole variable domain SAVISQKPSRDICQRGTSLTIQCQVDSQVTMMFWYRQQPGQSLTLIATANQGSEATYESGFVIDKFPISRPNLTFSTLTVSNMSPEDSSIYLCSVERTGLSPNGYTFGSGTRLTVV.